Listed here is a single TCR beta chain. Just one base apart from a much larger clone, this may be a read error. The sample comes from a study of shared clonotypes between healthy human individuals. The CDR3 runs to 13 residues. Germline lookup yields CDR1 SNHLY and CDR2 FYNNEI. The assay was immunoSEQ multiplex PCR, and TCRdb's table has in-frame clones only and misses some. The repertoire includes about 2 million clones, 85% to 95% of them detected once, and 0.1% to 0.15% sits in the top ten. The sequence came from a man younger than 35 in good health. The sample was naive CD4+ T cells sorted from blood. The subset here: CD45RA+ positively selected. J is TRBJ1-5 and V is TRBV2; D perhaps matches TRBD2 (5 bases). The end of the DNA fits TRBJ2-3 better, so the J call may be wrong. CDR3 region: CASSADGNQPQYF. CDR3 nucleotides: TGTGCCAGCAGCGCCGACGGGAATCAGCCCCAGTATTTT.